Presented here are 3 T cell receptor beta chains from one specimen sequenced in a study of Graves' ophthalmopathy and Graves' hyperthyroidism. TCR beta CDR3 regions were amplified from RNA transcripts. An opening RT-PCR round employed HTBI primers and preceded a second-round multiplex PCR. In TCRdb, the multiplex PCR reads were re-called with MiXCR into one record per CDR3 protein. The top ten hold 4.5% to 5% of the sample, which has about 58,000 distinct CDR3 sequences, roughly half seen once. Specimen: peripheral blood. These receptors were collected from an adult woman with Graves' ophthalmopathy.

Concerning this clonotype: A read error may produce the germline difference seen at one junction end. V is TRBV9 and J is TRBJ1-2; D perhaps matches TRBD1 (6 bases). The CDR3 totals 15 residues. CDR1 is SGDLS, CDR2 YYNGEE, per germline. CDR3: CAGSVGGAAAYGYTF. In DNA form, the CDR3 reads TGTGCCGGCAGCGTAGGGGGGGCAGCAGCCTATGGCTACACCTTC.

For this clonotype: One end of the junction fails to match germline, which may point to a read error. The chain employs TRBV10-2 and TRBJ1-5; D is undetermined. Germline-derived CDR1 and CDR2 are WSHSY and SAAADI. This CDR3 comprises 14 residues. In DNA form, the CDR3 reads TGCGCCAGCAGTGAGGTACAGATCAATCAGCTCCAGCATTTT. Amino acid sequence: CASSEVQINQLQHF.

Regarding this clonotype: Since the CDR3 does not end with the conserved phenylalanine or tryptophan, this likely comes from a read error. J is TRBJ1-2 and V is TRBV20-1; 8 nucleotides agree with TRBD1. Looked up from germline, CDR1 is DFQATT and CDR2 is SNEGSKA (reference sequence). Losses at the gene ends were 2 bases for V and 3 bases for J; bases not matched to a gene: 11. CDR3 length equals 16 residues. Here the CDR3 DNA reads TGCAGTGCTAGAAGGACAGGGTGGGCCCTAGACTATGGCTACACCTCC. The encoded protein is CSARRTGWALDYGYTS.